This TCR beta chain originates from a study of blood T cell repertoires in COVID-19. The overall study: The origin of the acute and convalescent COVID-19 samples was the United States, Italy and Spain. The analysed material was cDNA or gDNA that came from T cells, B-cell-depleted T cells, or PBMCs.

Under the authors' procedure: The assay estimated nucleated cells by amplifying reference gene primers. Assay: immunoSEQ multiplex PCR; the TCRdb copy retains only in-frame clones and omits some. That table furnishes V, J and clone size, whereas the DNA furnished D and trimming. The data contain tens of thousands of clones, roughly 85% of them singletons. Germline V lookup: CDR1 SGDLS, CDR2 YYNGEE. The CDR3 is made up of 17 amino acids. The V segment lost 0 bases and the J segment 2 bases; nucleotides outside the gene matches: 8. This clonotype originated in a human donor in a cohort sampled during active COVID-19. The material sequenced was peripheral blood. The chain employs TRBV9 and TRBJ2-1; 7 bases align to TRBD2. DNA of the CDR3: TGTGCCAGCAGCGTAGCCCCAGGCGGGAGACCCTACAATGAGCAGTTCTTC. It is translated as CASSVAPGGRPYNEQFF.